These T cell receptor beta chains were read from a single sample in a study of cytomegalovirus exposure and HLA in healthy donors. Measured with immunoSEQ multiplex PCR; TCRdb has only the in-frame clones, and not every one. The sample shows 140,000 to 150,000 clones, 94% of them seen only once. Sample: PBMCs. The receptors stem from a man aged 18 to 29 in good health and CMV-seropositive. CDR3s include the opening cysteine and the closing phenylalanine or tryptophan. Each record gives: clone size, V gene, J gene, D gene, CDR3 DNA, CDR3 protein. A D gene is named only where the DNA matches it firmly. Some rows have no size entry. The others give once, few or many, or a class for an expanded clone.

once	TRBV13	TRBJ2-3	TRBD2	TGTGCCAGCAGTCCTCTAGCGGTCGAATGGGAAGATACGCAGTATTTT	CASSPLAVEWEDTQYF
.	TRBV29-1	TRBJ2-7	.	TGCAGCGTCTGCTTGGTGGGACAAGACCTCCCCTACGAGCAGTACTTC	CSVCLVGQDLPYEQYF
.	TRBV30	TRBJ2-1	.	TGTGCCAGTGGACTCCTCTCCTACAATGAGCAGTTCTTC	CASGLLSYNEQFF
.	TRBV6-5	TRBJ1-4	TRBD1	TGTGCCAGCAGACAAGGACAGGGATATGAAAAACTGTTTTTT	CASRQGQGYEKLFF
.	TRBV27	TRBJ1-2	.	TGTGCCAGCGGACCCAGGTACTCTGCGGGCGGCTACACCTTC	CASGPRYSAGGYTF
once	TRBV28	TRBJ2-7	TRBD2	TGTGCCAGCAGTTTAAGGTCTTGGGCGGGAGCTTATTACGAGCAGTACTTC	CASSLRSWAGAYYEQYF
.	TRBV7-3	TRBJ2-1	.	TGTGCCAGCAGCTTAGTGGCGGCTGGGTACAATGAGCAGTTCTTC	CASSLVAAGYNEQFF
.	TRBV2	TRBJ2-3	TRBD2	TGTGCCAGCAGTGAATGGGGACTAGCGGGAGGCACAGATACGCAGTATTTT	CASSEWGLAGGTDTQYF
few	TRBV19	TRBJ2-2	.	TGTGCCAGTAGTATAGCGAGCGGAATGACCGGGGAGCTGTTTTTT	CASSIASGMTGELFF
.	TRBV5-1	TRBJ1-2	.	TGCGCCAGCAGTATCGGGGGTCGCGGCTACACCTTC	CASSIGGRGYTF
.	TRBV28	TRBJ2-7	.	TGTGCCAGCAGTTCCTCGGGACTCGGTCCCTACGAGCAGTACTTC	CASSSSGLGPYEQYF
.	TRBV4-1	TRBJ2-7	.	TGCGCCAGCAGCCAAGTTTATACTAGTGTCTACGAGCAGTACTTC	CASSQVYTSVYEQYF
.	TRBV2	TRBJ2-2	.	TGTGCCAGCAGTGATCGGGTGGAGCTGTTTTTT	CASSDRVELFF
.	TRBV7-2	TRBJ2-3	.	TGTGCCAGCAGCCAGTTCCGTCATACGCAGTATTTT	CASSQFRHTQYF
.	TRBV6-5	TRBJ1-1	.	TGTGCCAGCAGCCCCCCCGGGACACGGACTGAAGCTTTCTTT	CASSPPGTRTEAFF
once	TRBV13	TRBJ2-1	.	TGTGCCAGCAGCTTAGGGACTAGTAGGCGGTTCTTC	CASSLGTSRRFF
.	TRBV2	TRBJ2-3	.	TGTGCCAGCAATAGCGGCAGCACAGATACGCAGTATTTT	CASNSGSTDTQYF
.	TRBV29-1	TRBJ2-1	.	TGCAGCGCGTTGCGGACAGACTACAATGAGCAGTTCTTC	CSALRTDYNEQFF
.	TRBV5-1	TRBJ2-7	TRBD1	TGCGCCAGCAGCTTGGCCGGGACAGGGTGGTCCGACGAGCAGTACTTC	CASSLAGTGWSDEQYF
.	TRBV15	TRBJ2-7	TRBD1	TGTGCCACCAGCAGGACAGGGTTGGAGCAGTACTTC	CATSRTGLEQYF
once	TRBV7-2	TRBJ2-5	.	TGTGCCAGCAGCTTAGCGGGAGGAGGAGAGACCCAGTACTTC	CASSLAGGGETQYF
.	TRBV28	TRBJ2-3	TRBD1	TGTGCCAGCTCATCCGGGACAGTCCCAGATACGCAGTATTTT	CASSSGTVPDTQYF
.	TRBV6-5	TRBJ2-5	.	TGTGCCAGCAGTTACTCGGGAAACACGGGGGAGACCCAGTACTTC	CASSYSGNTGETQYF
.	TRBV15	TRBJ2-1	TRBD2	TGTGCCACCAGCAGAGATCGGAGCGGGAGGGTCAACAATGAGCAGTTCTTC	CATSRDRSGRVNNEQFF
.	TRBV6-4	TRBJ2-1	.	TGTGCCAGCAGCGGGGATAGCTCCTACAATGAGCAGTTCTTC	CASSGDSSYNEQFF
.	TRBV28	TRBJ1-5	.	TGTGCCAGCAGTCTACTGACAGGTAATAGCAATCAGCCCCAGCATTTT	CASSLLTGNSNQPQHF
.	TRBV19	TRBJ2-7	.	TGTGCCAGTAGCGGGGACAAACTAGGGGACTACGAGCAGTACTTC	CASSGDKLGDYEQYF
.	TRBV4-1	TRBJ2-1	TRBD2	TGCGCCAGCAGCCTGGGACTAGCGGAGTACAATGAGCAGTTCTTC	CASSLGLAEYNEQFF
.	TRBV9	TRBJ1-2	.	TGTGCCAGTCAGGACCCCAGGGGTAACTATGGCTACACCTTC	CASQDPRGNYGYTF